The rows below give T cell receptor beta chains drawn from one sample of a study of shared clonotypes between healthy human individuals. Assay: immunoSEQ multiplex PCR; the TCRdb copy retains only in-frame clones and omits some. The sample has approximately 1.1 million clones, around 78% seen once; the top ten hold under 0.6%. The sequencing sample was made of memory CD4+ T cells from PBMCs. These receptors came from a man aged 18 to 30 in good health. Some clones in this sample may be carry-over from other donors' samples. CDR3s leave out the opening cysteine and the closing phenylalanine or tryptophan.

TRBJ2-7	TRBV23-1	AGPEVGSRYEQY
TRBJ1-1	TRBV4-1	ASSPGTRDTEAF
TRBJ1-4	TRBV11-2	ASSLGTGAPF
TRBJ2-7	TRBV9	ASSVDLAGAGEQY
TRBJ2-1	TRBV28	ASSRRQGDEDEQF
TRBJ1-2	TRBV30	AWSAGTVDGYT
TRBJ2-7	TRBV11-2	ASSFWSGTSYHEQY
TRBJ1-5	TRBV29-1	SVEFTGQGDQPQH
TRBJ2-1	TRBV5-6	ASSSVSNEQF
TRBJ2-2	TRBV4-3	ASSQGPDQSGELF
TRBJ2-1	TRBV6-5	ASTMTGGYNEQF
TRBJ1-1	TRBV6-6	ASSYGWNTEAF
TRBJ2-7	TRBV6-1	ASSVGLAGGTYEQY
TRBJ2-3	TRBV29-1	SGHSGGGRIDTQY
TRBJ2-7	TRBV2	ASSGTGAYEQY
TRBJ2-1	TRBV7-2	ASSLRVAWGNEQF
TRBJ1-5	TRBV28	ASSLADQPQH
TRBJ2-1	TRBV7-3	ATSSAHPYNEQF
TRBJ1-5	TRBV28	ASSTPGQGGQPQH
TRBJ2-1	TRBV4-3	ASSRQSSYNEQF
TRBJ1-1	TRBV7-9	ASSLHGEAF
TRBJ2-7	TRBV7-2	ASSTSTSGRSYEQY
TRBJ2-3	TRBV5-4	ASSNGQGRADTQY
TRBJ2-7	TRBV15	ATSRDPASFYEQY
TRBJ1-2	TRBV6-5	ASSSPKQGNYGYT
TRBJ2-4	TRBV2	ASTWASGKNIQY
TRBJ2-7	TRBV6-1	ASSGPDGQY
TRBJ1-2	TRBV4-2	ASSQDSGMNYGYT
TRBJ2-1	TRBV4-2	ASSRVRGSSYNEQF
TRBJ2-1	TRBV10-3	AISESRQGVNEQF
TRBJ1-1	TRBV10-3	ATSQNTEAF
TRBJ2-1	TRBV5-1	ASSLAGSSSYNEQF
TRBJ2-3	TRBV30	AWSAGTRGTDTQY
TRBJ2-7	TRBV4-1	ASSQGGLAGTYEQY
TRBJ1-5	TRBV10-3	AISDRGLSNQPQH
TRBJ1-2	TRBV12-5	ASGLVSGVRTNYGYT
TRBJ2-1	TRBV7-2	ASSLSRASSYNEQF
TRBJ1-2	TRBV11-2	ASSPETGNYGYT
TRBJ2-7	TRBV2	ASHGEGVGEQY
TRBJ2-3	TRBV6-5	ASSPRTGDDTQY
TRBJ2-7	TRBV9	ASSVDPRRNSYEQY
TRBJ2-3	TRBV5-1	ASSLGVFTSFPDTQY
TRBJ2-5	TRBV5-1	ASSLLPDLRETQY
TRBJ2-1	TRBV7-3	ASSLRLAGYNEQF
TRBJ1-2	TRBV30	AWSPGVGYT
-	TRBV6-5	ASSYGRRSSYEQY